Each of the 20 T cell receptor beta chains below was sequenced from the same sample in a study of blood T cell repertoires in COVID-19. TCRdb keeps only in-frame clones here, not all; method: immunoSEQ multiplex PCR. The sample lists approximately 390,000 clones; approximately 87% were seen once. Sequenced material: PBMCs or T cells enriched from blood (not recorded which). The receptor set was obtained from a woman in her 50s who had recovered from COVID-19.

V usage is TRBV5-5 and J usage is TRBJ1-6, with unresolved D. The germline CDR1 and CDR2 sequences are SGHKS and YYEKEE (reference sequence). The CDR3 is 15 residues long. V lost 2 bases and J 5 bases, leaving 11 bases between the germline ends. The CDR3 loop reads CASSLTGWNNSPLHF. CDR3 nucleotide sequence: TGTGCCAGCAGCTTAACGGGATGGAATAATTCACCCCTCCACTTT.

This clone was detected once. This sequence joins TRBV4-3 and TRBJ2-3; TRBD2 aligns across 7 bases. This CDR3 has 15 amino acids. V lost 0 bases, J lost 2 bases, and 2 bases stayed unmatched. Germline V gene data show CDR1 as LGHNA and CDR2 as YSLEER. In nucleotides, the CDR3 is TGCGCCAGCAGCCAAGATCGGGACTACACAGATACGCAGTATTTT. It encodes CASSQDRDYTDTQYF.

V and J are TRBV5-1 and TRBJ2-7; maybe TRBD1 (6 bases). Germline V lookup: CDR1 SGHRS, CDR2 YFSETQ. The CDR3 has 14 residues. Trimming left V 0 bases short and J 5 bases short, with 12 bases between. CDR3 amino acids: CASSLAQGYDEQYF. The CDR3 bases are TGCGCCAGCAGCTTGGCTCAGGGGTACGACGAGCAGTACTTC.

V is TRBV6-1 and J is TRBJ2-7; weak D call: TRBD2 (5 bases). Germline V lookup: CDR1 MNHNS, CDR2 SASEGT. The CDR3 has 13 residues. V lost 2 bases to trimming and J lost 3 bases, with 8 bases between them. The CDR3 region is CASSETRDYEQYF. In nucleotides, the CDR3 is TGTGCCAGCAGTGAAACCCGGGACTACGAGCAGTACTTC.

This clone was detected once. The chain recombines TRBV27 with TRBJ1-5; D gene unclear. The CDR3 contains 14 residues. Per germline, CDR1 MNHEY and CDR2 SMNVEV (reference sequence). Trimming took 4 bases from V and 0 from J, leaving 7 bases between them. CDR3 residues: CASSSYNSNQPQHF. In nucleotides, the CDR3 is TGTGCCAGCAGTTCGTATAATAGCAATCAGCCCCAGCATTTT.

The V call is TRBV4-3, the J call TRBJ2-1, with D perhaps matching TRBD2 (6 bases). This CDR3 is built from 15 residues. The germline V gene encodes CDR1 LGHNA and CDR2 YSLEER. V lost 0 bases to trimming and J lost 4 bases, with 10 bases between them. The CDR3 DNA reads as TGCGCCAGCAGCCAAGACGGGGGAATTTACAATGAGCAGTTCTTC. This codes for CASSQDGGIYNEQFF.

The chain combines TRBV7-9 with TRBJ2-1; D unresolved. Germline CDR1 reads SEHNR; CDR2 reads FQNEAQ (reference sequence). The CDR3 length is 16 residues. V was shortened by 5 bases and J by 3 bases, with 17 bases between the two germline ends. The CDR3 sequence: CASSVDRNRVYNEQFF. Here the CDR3 DNA reads TGTGCCAGCAGCGTTGACCGAAACCGGGTCTACAATGAGCAGTTCTTC.

The chain links TRBV4-1 to TRBJ1-1; D is unresolved. The CDR3 runs 15 residues. Germline V gene sequence: CDR1 MGHRA, CDR2 YSYEKL. V was shortened by 0 bases and J by 4 bases, with 12 bases between the two germline ends. Here the CDR3 reads CASSQEVGRSTEAFF. The CDR3 nucleotides are TGCGCCAGCAGCCAAGAGGTAGGGAGGAGCACTGAAGCTTTCTTT.

The rearrangement links TRBV5-1 to TRBJ2-3; 10 bases agree with TRBD1. The V gene end was trimmed by 4 bases and the J gene end by 4 bases; junction bases not matched to a gene: 12. Germline V gene sequence: CDR1 SGHRS, CDR2 YFSETQ. CDR3 length: 17 residues. CDR3 residues: CASSTQLRGQGSDTQYF. The CDR3 nucleotides read TGCGCCAGCAGCACACAGCTTCGGGGACAGGGGTCAGATACGCAGTATTTT.

The V call is TRBV19, the J call TRBJ1-5; D gene uncertain. Germline V gene sequence: CDR1 LNHDA, CDR2 SQIVND (reference sequence). The CDR3 runs to 14 residues. V lost 7 bases and J 3 bases, leaving 13 bases between the germline ends. CDR3 residues: CASTEATLNQPQHF. The CDR3 DNA reads as TGTGCCAGTACGGAGGCCACCCTCAATCAGCCCCAGCATTTT.

This clone was observed once. The chain combines TRBV5-1 with TRBJ2-4; 7 positions match TRBD1. Trimming took 0 bases from V and 8 from J; bases not matched to a gene: 11. The germline CDR1 and CDR2 sequences are SGHRS and YFSETQ. CDR3 size: 16 residues. DNA for the CDR3: TGCGCCAGCAGCTTGGGTGGTGCGGCGACAGGGCACATTCAGTACTTC. Residues: CASSLGGAATGHIQYF.

V usage is TRBV28 and J usage is TRBJ2-2; possibly TRBD2 for D (7 bases). The CDR3 covers 15 residues. Germline-derived CDR1 and CDR2 are MDHEN and SYDVKM. V was shortened by 6 bases and J by 4 bases, with 15 bases between the two germline ends. CDR3 amino acids: CASSPRGASTGELFF. In nucleotides, the CDR3 is TGTGCCAGCAGCCCTCGGGGGGCCAGCACCGGGGAGCTGTTTTTT.

This clone occurred a few times. V is TRBV5-5 and J is TRBJ1-1, with unresolved D. V was clipped by 3 bases and J by 1 base, with 7 bases between them. Germline assignment: CDR1 SGHKS and CDR2 YYEKEE (reference sequence). CDR3 length: 13 residues. DNA for the CDR3: TGTGCCAGCAGCTATTCGGGGAACACTGAAGCTTTCTTT. This encodes CASSYSGNTEAFF.

The chain combines TRBV7-3 with TRBJ2-2, with 8 bases identical to TRBD2. J was trimmed by 0 bases and V by 4 bases; bases with no gene match: 7. The CDR3 is 17 amino acids. Germline V gene sequence: CDR1 SGHTA, CDR2 FQGTGA. CDR3 in amino acids: CASSSRAGATNTGELFF. The CDR3, as DNA: TGTGCCAGCAGCTCGAGAGCGGGGGCAACGAACACCGGGGAGCTGTTTTTT. The full variable domain, in which reference TRBV7-3 and TRBJ2-2 provide the parts outside the CDR3, is GAGVSQTPSNKVTEKGKYVELRCDPISGHTALYWYRQSLGQGPEFLIYFQGTGAADDSGLPNDRFFAVRPEGSVSTLKIQRTERGDSAVYLCASSSRAGATNTGELFFGEGSRLTVL.

This clone has a handful of counts. The CDR3 bases are TGTGCCAGCCTGGGACAGGGCTTGATGAATGAAAAACTGTTTTTT. Translating gives CASLGQGLMNEKLFF. The chain is built from TRBV2 and TRBJ1-4, with TRBD1 matching 9 bases. V lost 8 bases to trimming and J lost 5 bases; unmatched junction nucleotides: 9. This CDR3 has 15 residues. Germline V CDR1 and CDR2: SNHLY, FYNNEI.

CDR3 sequence reads: CASLSGTALGANVLTF. CDR3 nucleotides: TGTGCCAGCCTTAGCGGGACGGCACTTGGGGCCAACGTCCTGACTTTC. V usage is TRBV2 and J usage is TRBJ2-6; 8 positions match TRBD2. Per the germline V gene, CDR1 is SNHLY and CDR2 is FYNNEI. The J segment lost 3 bases and the V segment lost 8 bases, leaving 9 bases of the junction unmatched. CDR3 length equals 16 residues.

V and J are TRBV27 and TRBJ2-3; TRBD2 is a possible D gene (5 bases). Trimming removed 3 bases from V and 1 base from J, with 8 bases in between. CDR1 is MNHEY, CDR2 SMNVEV, per germline (reference sequence). The CDR3 has 14 amino acids. This CDR3 is CASSLRDGTDTQYF. The CDR3 nucleotides read TGTGCCAGCAGTTTGAGGGATGGCACAGATACGCAGTATTTT.

The genes are TRBV7-8 and TRBJ2-3, with D possibly being TRBD2 (6 bases). V shed 7 bases and J shed 1 base, with 18 bases lying between them. CDR3 length equals 16 residues. Germline V gene lookup returns CDR1 SGHVS and CDR2 FQNEAQ. CDR3 protein: CASTTSKAGRTDTQYF. In DNA, the CDR3 is TGTGCCAGCACCACCTCGAAGGCGGGGCGCACAGATACGCAGTATTTT.

A few counts support this clone. CDR3 amino acids: CASSTSGGTGFNEQFF. As DNA, the CDR3 is TGTGCCAGTAGTACCAGTGGTGGGACAGGGTTCAATGAGCAGTTCTTC. This chain uses TRBV19 with TRBJ2-1; TRBD1 aligns across 9 bases. The length of the CDR3 is 16 residues. Germline V lookup: CDR1 LNHDA, CDR2 SQIVND (reference sequence). With V trimmed by 4 bases and J by 6 bases, 10 bases remained unmatched.

The gene calls are TRBV5-5 and TRBJ1-4, with a weak D call TRBD1 (5 bases). V shed 6 bases and J shed 8 bases, with 17 bases lying between them. Germline V gene data show CDR1 as SGHKS and CDR2 as YYEKEE (reference sequence). CDR3 length: 14 residues. The CDR3 here is CASNPQVRLEKLFF. As DNA, the CDR3 is TGTGCCAGCAACCCACAGGTCCGGTTGGAAAAACTGTTTTTT.